Listed here are 2 T cell receptor beta chains from one sample, sequenced in a study of cytomegalovirus exposure and HLA in healthy donors. This PCR relied on a set of 60 Vbeta primers and 13 Jbeta primers. Sequencing was performed with immunoSEQ multiplex PCR; in TCRdb, only in-frame clones are kept and a portion is missing. The table shows under 150,000 clones, with roughly 80% occurring only once. Material for sequencing was PBMCs. The receptors shown here come from a boy younger than 18 in good health and CMV-seronegative.

The genes are TRBV19 and TRBJ2-3; 7 positions agree with TRBD2. V was clipped by 3 bases and J by 3 bases; unmatched bases: 6. This CDR3 has 15 amino acids. Per the germline V gene, CDR1 is LNHDA and CDR2 is SQIVND (reference sequence). The CDR3 here is CASSMEGRGTDTQYF. In nucleotides, the CDR3 is TGTGCCAGTAGTATGGAGGGGCGGGGGACAGATACGCAGTATTTT.

The J gene is TRBJ2-4, the V gene TRBV6-1; weak D call: TRBD2 (5 bases). Germline CDR1 and CDR2: MNHNS and SASEGT. CDR3 size: 17 residues. The V gene lost 0 bases and the J gene lost 0 bases, with 12 bases spanning the gap. The CDR3 spells CASSEAGLAVAKNIQYF. CDR3 bases: TGTGCCAGCAGTGAAGCGGGCCTAGCTGTAGCCAAAAACATTCAGTACTTC.